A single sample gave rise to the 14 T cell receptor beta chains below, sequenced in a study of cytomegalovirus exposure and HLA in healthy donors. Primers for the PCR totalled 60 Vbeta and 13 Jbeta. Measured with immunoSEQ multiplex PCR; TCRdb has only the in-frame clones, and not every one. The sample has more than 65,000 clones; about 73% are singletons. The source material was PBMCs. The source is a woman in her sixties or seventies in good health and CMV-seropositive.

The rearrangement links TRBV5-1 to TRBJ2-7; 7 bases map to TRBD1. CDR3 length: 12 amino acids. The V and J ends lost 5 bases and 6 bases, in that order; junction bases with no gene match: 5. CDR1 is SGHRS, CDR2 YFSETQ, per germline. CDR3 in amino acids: CASRRQGSEQYF. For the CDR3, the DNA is TGCGCCAGCAGACGACAGGGATCCGAGCAGTACTTC.

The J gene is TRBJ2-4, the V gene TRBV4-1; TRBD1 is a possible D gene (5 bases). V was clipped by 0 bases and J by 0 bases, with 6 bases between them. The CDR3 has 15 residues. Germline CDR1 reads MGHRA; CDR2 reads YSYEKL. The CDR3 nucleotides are TGCGCCAGCAGCCAAGACCAGGGAGCCAAAAACATTCAGTACTTC. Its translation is CASSQDQGAKNIQYF.

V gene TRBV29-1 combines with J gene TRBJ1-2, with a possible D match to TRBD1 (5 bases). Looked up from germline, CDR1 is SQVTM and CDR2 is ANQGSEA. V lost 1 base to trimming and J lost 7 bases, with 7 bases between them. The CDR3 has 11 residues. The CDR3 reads CSVEGGGGYTF. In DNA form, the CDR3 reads TGCAGCGTTGAAGGGGGCGGTGGCTACACCTTC.

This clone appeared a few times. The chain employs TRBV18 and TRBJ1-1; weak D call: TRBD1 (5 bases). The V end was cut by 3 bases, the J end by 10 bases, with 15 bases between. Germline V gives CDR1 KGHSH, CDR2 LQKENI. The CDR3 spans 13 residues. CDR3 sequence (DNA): TGTGCCAGCTCACCGTCGGGGGGAGAAGGAGCTTTCTTT. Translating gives CASSPSGGEGAFF.

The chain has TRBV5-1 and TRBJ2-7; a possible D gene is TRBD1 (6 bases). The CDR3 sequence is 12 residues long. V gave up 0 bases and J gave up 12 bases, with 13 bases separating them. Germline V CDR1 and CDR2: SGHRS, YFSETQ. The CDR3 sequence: CASSLDRERLYF. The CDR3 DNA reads TGCGCCAGCAGCTTGGACAGGGAAAGGCTGTACTTC.

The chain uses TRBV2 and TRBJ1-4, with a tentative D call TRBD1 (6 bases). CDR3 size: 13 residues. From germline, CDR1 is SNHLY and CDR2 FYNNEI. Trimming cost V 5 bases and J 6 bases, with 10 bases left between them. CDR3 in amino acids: CASSPRTDEKLFF. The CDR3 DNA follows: TGTGCCAGCAGTCCTCGGACAGATGAAAAACTGTTTTTT.

The CDR3 sequence: CASSDNRKYNEQFF. The DNA for the CDR3 is TGCGCCAGCAGTGATAACAGGAAATACAATGAGCAGTTCTTC. The rearrangement links TRBV10-1 to TRBJ2-1; TRBD1 is a possible D gene (5 bases). V lost 3 bases to trimming and J lost 4 bases, with 10 bases between them. The germline V gene encodes CDR1 WNHNN and CDR2 SYGVQD (reference sequence). The CDR3 extends over 14 amino acids.

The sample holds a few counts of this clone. The CDR3 nucleotides are TGTGCCAGCAGCTCCTTGACAGCTAGCAATCAGCCCCAGCATTTT. The encoded protein is CASSSLTASNQPQHF. The V and J genes are TRBV7-3 and TRBJ1-5; D possibly corresponds to TRBD1 (5 bases). V lost 4 bases, J lost 0 bases, and 10 bases lay in between. This CDR3 is built from 15 residues. CDR1 and CDR2 (germline): SGHTA, FQGTGA.

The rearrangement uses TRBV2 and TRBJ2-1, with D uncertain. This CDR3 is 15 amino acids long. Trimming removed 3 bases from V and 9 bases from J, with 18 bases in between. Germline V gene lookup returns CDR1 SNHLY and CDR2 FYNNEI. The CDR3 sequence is CASSELAAPGSEQFF. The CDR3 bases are TGTGCCAGCAGTGAGCTGGCGGCTCCCGGTAGTGAGCAGTTCTTC.

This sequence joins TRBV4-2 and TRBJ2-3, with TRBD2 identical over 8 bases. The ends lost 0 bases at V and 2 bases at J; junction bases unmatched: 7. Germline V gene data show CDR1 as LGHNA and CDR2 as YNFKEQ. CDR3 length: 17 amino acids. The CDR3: CASSQEGTGGSTDTQYF. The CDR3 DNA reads TGTGCCAGCAGCCAAGAAGGAACGGGGGGGTCCACAGATACGCAGTATTTT.

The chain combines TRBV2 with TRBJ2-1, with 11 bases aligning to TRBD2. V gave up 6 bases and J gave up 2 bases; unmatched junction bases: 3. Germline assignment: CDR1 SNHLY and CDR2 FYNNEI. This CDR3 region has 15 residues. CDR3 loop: CASRTTSGAYNEQFF. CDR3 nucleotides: TGTGCCAGCAGGACGACTAGCGGGGCCTACAATGAGCAGTTCTTC. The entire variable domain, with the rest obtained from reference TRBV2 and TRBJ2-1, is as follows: EPEVTQTPSHQVTQMGQEVILRCVPISNHLYFYWYRQILGQKVEFLVSFYNNEISEKSEIFDDQFSVERPDGSNFTLKIRSTKLEDSAMYFCASRTTSGAYNEQFFGPGTRLTVL.

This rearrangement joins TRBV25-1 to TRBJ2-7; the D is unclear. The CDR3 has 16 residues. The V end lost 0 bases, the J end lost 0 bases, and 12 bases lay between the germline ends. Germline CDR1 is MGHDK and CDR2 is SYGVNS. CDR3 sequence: CASSEYAATNSYEQYF. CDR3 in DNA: TGTGCCAGCAGTGAATATGCGGCAACGAACTCCTACGAGCAGTACTTC.

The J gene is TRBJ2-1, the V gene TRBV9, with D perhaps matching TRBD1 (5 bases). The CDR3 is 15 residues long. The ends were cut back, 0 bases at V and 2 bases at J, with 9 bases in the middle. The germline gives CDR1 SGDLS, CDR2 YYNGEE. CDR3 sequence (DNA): TGTGCCAGCAGCGTAGAGGGGCAGGCCTACAATGAGCAGTTCTTC. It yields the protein CASSVEGQAYNEQFF.

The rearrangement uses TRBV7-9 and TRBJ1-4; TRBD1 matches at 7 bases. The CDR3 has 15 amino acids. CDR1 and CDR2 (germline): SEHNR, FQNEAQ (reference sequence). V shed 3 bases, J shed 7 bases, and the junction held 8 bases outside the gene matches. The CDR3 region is CASSFEGARSEKLFF. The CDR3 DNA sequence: TGTGCCAGCAGCTTTGAGGGGGCGCGAAGTGAAAAACTGTTTTTT.